These 3 T cell receptor beta chains share one sample of origin, sequenced in a study of T cells in pancreatic ductal adenocarcinoma. Clones were sequenced by immunoSEQ multiplex PCR, and TCRdb holds only the in-frame ones, with some missing. The sample consists of about 4,600 clones, around 68% of them appearing once. Selected pancreatic ductal adenocarcinoma patients had undergone surgery without neoadjuvant therapy. Sample: pancreatic tumor tissue. The receptors stem from a human donor with pancreatic ductal adenocarcinoma.

This clone occurred a few times. V gene TRBV10-3 combines with J gene TRBJ1-5; D remains unclear. Germline CDR1 and CDR2: ENHRY and SYGVKD. Trimming cost V 0 bases and J 4 bases, with 7 bases left between them. The CDR3 extends over 14 amino acids. The chain's CDR3 is CAISESGGNQPQHF. The CDR3 nucleotides read TGTGCCATCAGTGAGTCGGGCGGAAATCAGCCCCAGCATTTT.

A single count supports this clone. The V call is TRBV6-5, the J call TRBJ1-3; 8 nucleotides line up with TRBD1. Losses at the gene ends were 2 bases for V and 3 bases for J; bases not matched to a gene: 6. Germline values: CDR1 MNHEY, CDR2 SVGAGI. The CDR3 runs to 16 residues. CDR3 amino acids: CASSYGRTGIGNTIYF. The CDR3 bases are TGTGCCAGCAGTTACGGAAGGACAGGGATTGGAAACACCATATATTTT.

Details on this clone: One end of the junction fails to match germline, which may point to a read error. The V and J genes are TRBV28 and TRBJ1-2; TRBD1 matches at 9 bases. The CDR3 extends over 13 amino acids. The germline CDR1 and CDR2 sequences are MDHEN and SYDVKM. The chain's CDR3 is CASSLRQGDGHTF. CDR3 coding DNA: TGTGCCAGCAGCCTTAGACAGGGGGATGGCCACACCTTC.